A selection of T cell receptor beta chains follows, all from one sample in a study of blood T cell repertoires in COVID-19. This table comes from immunoSEQ multiplex PCR, and its TCRdb copy is limited to in-frame clones, with some not included. The table records a few hundred thousand clones, around 88% of them present only once. Material for sequencing was peripheral blood. These receptors were taken from a woman aged 30 to 39 who had recovered from COVID-19. Each CDR3 is given with its conserved first and last residue. The D gene is left open where the match is weak. Size values are once, few and many counts, or a class for expanded clones, and some rows have none.

TRBV27	.	.	14	TRBJ2-7	CASSLRQGGYEQYF	TGTGCCAGCAGTTTACGACAGGGAGGCTACGAGCAGTACTTC
TRBV27	.	.	16	TRBJ2-3	CASSTDSSSTTDTQYF	TGTGCCAGCAGTACGGACAGCTCAAGCACCACAGATACGCAGTATTTT
TRBV4-1	.	.	15	TRBJ2-2	CASSRYRENTGELFF	TGCGCCAGCAGCCGCTACAGGGAGAACACCGGGGAGCTGTTTTTT
TRBV5-4	.	.	15	TRBJ2-3	CASSSRTVSTDTQYF	TGTGCCAGCAGCTCTCGGACAGTTAGCACAGATACGCAGTATTTT
TRBV7-2	.	.	15	TRBJ2-1	CASSLGSLSYNEQFF	TGTGCCAGCAGCTTAGGTAGCCTGAGCTACAATGAGCAGTTCTTC
TRBV5-6	TRBD1	.	16	TRBJ1-4	CASSSYRTGVGEKLFF	TGTGCCAGCAGCTCGTACCGGACAGGGGTTGGTGAAAAACTGTTTTTT
TRBV6-5	.	.	15	TRBJ1-1	CASSSQGPANTEAFF	TGTGCCAGCAGTTCACAGGGCCCCGCGAACACTGAAGCTTTCTTT
TRBV19	TRBD1	.	15	TRBJ1-5	CASTGTGLSNQPQHF	TGTGCCAGTACGGGGACAGGGTTGAGCAATCAGCCCCAGCATTTT
TRBV7-9	.	.	16	TRBJ2-2	CASSLDWAKIAGELFF	TGTGCCAGCAGCTTAGATTGGGCCAAGATCGCCGGGGAGCTGTTTTTT
TRBV13	TRBD1	many	16	TRBJ1-2	CASSIGQGATNYGYTF	TGTGCCAGCAGCATCGGACAGGGGGCGACCAACTATGGCTACACCTTC
TRBV11-3	TRBD1	.	17	TRBJ2-1	CASSPEGQPPSYNEQFF	TGTGCCAGCAGCCCCGAGGGACAGCCGCCTTCCTACAATGAGCAGTTCTTC
TRBV13	.	.	13	TRBJ1-2	CASSLVGARLYTF	TGTGCCAGCAGCTTAGTGGGGGCGCGCCTTTATACCTTC
TRBV12-3/TRBV12-4	TRBD2	.	12	TRBJ2-1	CASSGLAGEQFF	TGTGCCAGCAGTGGACTAGCGGGGGAGCAGTTCTTC
TRBV18	TRBD1	.	16	TRBJ2-7	CASSPPGQGAMVEQYF	TGTGCCAGCTCACCACCGGGACAGGGGGCTATGGTCGAGCAGTACTTC
TRBV12-5	TRBD2	.	16	TRBJ2-1	CASGLVSGGLVNEQFF	TGTGCTAGTGGTTTGGTTAGCGGGGGGCTGGTCAATGAGCAGTTCTTC
TRBV19	.	.	12	TRBJ1-2	CASRSRGYGYTF	TGTGCCAGTAGGAGCAGGGGCTATGGCTACACCTTC
TRBV5-1	TRBD1	.	15	TRBJ1-2	CASSLGDRANYGYTF	TGCGCCAGCAGCTTGGGGGACAGGGCAAACTATGGCTACACCTTC
TRBV19	.	.	15	TRBJ1-3	CASSETVVSGNTIYF	TGTGCCAGTAGCGAAACGGTTGTCTCTGGAAACACCATATATTTT
TRBV19	.	.	14	TRBJ1-5	CASSLRVGNQPQHF	TGTGCCAGTAGTTTGAGGGTTGGGAATCAGCCCCAGCATTTT
TRBV7-2	TRBD2	.	15	TRBJ2-1	CASSLQAGGHDEQFF	TGTGCCAGCAGCTTACAAGCGGGGGGCCATGATGAGCAGTTCTTC
TRBV9	TRBD1	once	14	TRBJ2-1	CASSVGQGYNEQFF	TGTGCCAGCAGCGTCGGACAGGGCTACAATGAGCAGTTCTTC
TRBV4-3	TRBD1	.	17	TRBJ1-6	CASSQESARGFNSPLHF	TGCGCCAGCAGCCAAGAGTCGGCCAGGGGGTTTAATTCACCCCTCCACTTT
TRBV7-2	.	.	12	TRBJ2-1	CASSPNYNEQFF	TGTGCCAGCAGCCCCAACTACAATGAGCAGTTCTTC
TRBV7-2	.	.	15	TRBJ2-1	CASSLGTEIYNEQFF	TGTGCCAGCAGCTTAGGTACAGAGATCTACAATGAGCAGTTCTTC
TRBV3-1/TRBV3-2	.	.	14	TRBJ1-1	CASSQDGGDAEAFF	TGTGCCAGCAGCCAAGATGGAGGGGACGCTGAAGCTTTCTTT
TRBV27	TRBD1	.	15	TRBJ1-2	CASSSTGTGGRGYTF	TGTGCCAGCAGTTCCACCGGGACAGGGGGCCGTGGCTACACCTTC
TRBV9	TRBD1	.	15	TRBJ1-1	CASSVRDRGSPEAFF	TGTGCCAGCAGCGTCCGGGACAGGGGGTCACCAGAGGCTTTCTTT
TRBV29-1	.	.	13	TRBJ2-7	CSASTGPSYEQYF	TGCAGCGCATCTACAGGGCCCTCCTACGAGCAGTACTTC
TRBV4-1	.	.	14	TRBJ1-1	CASSRAGMNTEAFF	TGCGCCAGCAGCCGCGCCGGGATGAACACTGAAGCTTTCTTT
TRBV7-2	TRBD2	.	14	TRBJ2-2	CASSFSGGNGELFF	TGTGCCAGCAGCTTTAGCGGGGGGAACGGGGAGCTGTTTTTT
TRBV27	TRBD1	.	14	TRBJ2-2	CASRGQGVPGELFF	TGTGCCAGCAGAGGCCAGGGGGTGCCCGGGGAGCTGTTTTTT
TRBV21-1	.	.	15	TRBJ2-7	CASSVRDNFSYEQYF	TGTGCCAGCAGCGTCCGGGACAACTTCTCCTACGAGCAGTACTTC
TRBV3-1/TRBV3-2	.	.	14	TRBJ2-7	CASSQMTGSYEQYF	TGTGCCAGCAGCCAGATGACGGGCTCCTACGAGCAGTACTTC
TRBV5-8	TRBD1	.	16	TRBJ1-3	CASSIRTGGSGNTIYF	TGTGCCAGCAGCATTCGGACAGGGGGTTCTGGAAACACCATATATTTT
TRBV13	.	few	16	TRBJ2-3	CASSLDSTGFTDTQYF	TGTGCCAGCAGCTTAGACTCGACAGGTTTCACAGATACGCAGTATTTT
TRBV4-3	.	few	15	TRBJ1-2	CASSPEGGTYYGYTF	TGCGCCAGCAGCCCCGAAGGGGGAACTTACTATGGCTACACCTTC
TRBV29-1	TRBD2	.	14	TRBJ2-1	CSVVGGGTYNEQFF	TGCAGCGTTGTTGGCGGGGGAACATACAATGAGCAGTTCTTC
TRBV28	.	.	13	TRBJ2-7	CASSWRGGFEQYF	TGTGCCAGCAGCTGGAGAGGCGGCTTCGAGCAGTACTTC
TRBV6-4	.	.	14	TRBJ1-6	CAGAMEGSRSPLHF	TGTGCCGGCGCAATGGAGGGCTCGAGGTCACCCCTCCACTTT
TRBV15	.	.	13	TRBJ1-1	CATSRSLNTEAFF	TGTGCCACCAGCAGATCTCTGAACACTGAAGCTTTCTTT
TRBV6-6	TRBD1	.	15	TRBJ1-5	CASRYGQGTERPQHF	TGTGCCAGCAGGTATGGACAGGGTACGGAGCGGCCCCAGCATTTT
TRBV11-2	.	few	16	TRBJ1-2	CASSLGQRATNYGYTF	TGTGCCAGCAGCTTAGGCCAGCGAGCTACTAACTATGGCTACACCTTC
TRBV2	.	.	14	TRBJ2-7	CASGLIQGTHEQYF	TGTGCCAGCGGTTTGATTCAGGGAACCCACGAGCAGTACTTC
TRBV2	.	.	12	TRBJ1-2	CAFKRESYGYTF	TGTGCCTTTAAGAGAGAGTCTTATGGCTACACCTTC